The 3 T cell receptor beta chains presented below share a single source sample, sequenced in a study of identical twins. TCRdb called the 5' RACE reads again in MiXCR, with one record for every CDR3 protein. Seen here are 550,000 to 800,000 distinct CDR3 sequences, 7% to 7.5% observed once, and the top ten hold 1.6%. The same specimen was also included in a second study, on yellow fever vaccine responses in identical twins.

Specimen: PBMCs. The receptors derive from a woman between 18 and 30 years old in good health.

This clonotype was picked up a small number of times. The chain carries TRBV28 and TRBJ2-5, with 9 positions matching TRBD1. CDR3 length: 16 residues. V shed 5 bases and J 5 bases; nucleotides not matched to a gene: 12. Germline V gene data show CDR1 as MDHEN and CDR2 as SYDVKM. The CDR3 sequence is CASSPRQGEWWETQYF. CDR3 DNA sequence: TGTGCCAGCAGTCCACGACAGGGGGAATGGTGGGAGACCCAGTACTTC.

J is TRBJ2-4 and V is TRBV20-1; D perhaps matches TRBD2 (5 bases). This CDR3 comprises 15 residues. Germline loops: CDR1 DFQATT, CDR2 SNEGSKA (reference sequence). Trimming shortened V by 7 bases and J by 7 bases, and 23 bases separated the two germline ends. CDR3 DNA sequence: TGCAGTGTCCCGCAGCTCGAGGGCTGGAGGAACATTCAGTACTTC. Protein product: CSVPQLEGWRNIQYF.

The chain couples TRBV29-1 to TRBJ2-7, with TRBD1 identical over 9 bases. Germline V gene lookup returns CDR1 SQVTM and CDR2 ANQGSEA. CDR3 size: 13 residues. V was pared by 6 bases and J by 3 bases, with 6 bases of the junction left unmatched. CDR3 DNA: TGCAGCGTGTCCTGGACAGGGGACTACGAGCAGTACTTC. Translation: CSVSWTGDYEQYF.